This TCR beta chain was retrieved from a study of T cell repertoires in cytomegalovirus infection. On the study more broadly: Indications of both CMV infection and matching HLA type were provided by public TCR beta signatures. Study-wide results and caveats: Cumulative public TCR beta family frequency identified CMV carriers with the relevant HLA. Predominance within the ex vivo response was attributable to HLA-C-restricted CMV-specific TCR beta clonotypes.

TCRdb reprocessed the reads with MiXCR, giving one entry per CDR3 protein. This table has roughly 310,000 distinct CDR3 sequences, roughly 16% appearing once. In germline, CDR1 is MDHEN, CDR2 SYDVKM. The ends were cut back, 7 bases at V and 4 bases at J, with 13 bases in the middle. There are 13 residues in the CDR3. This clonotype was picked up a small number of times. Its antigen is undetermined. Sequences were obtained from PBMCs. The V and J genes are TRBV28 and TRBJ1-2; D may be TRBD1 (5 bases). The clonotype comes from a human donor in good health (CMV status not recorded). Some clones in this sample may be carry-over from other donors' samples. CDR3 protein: CASNSGTAYGYTF. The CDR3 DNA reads TGTGCCAGCAATTCCGGGACCGCCTATGGCTACACCTTC.